A single sample is the source of the 2 T cell receptor beta chains below, sequenced in a study of blood T cell repertoires in COVID-19. The method was immunoSEQ multiplex PCR; TCRdb's version includes in-frame clones alone and lacks a portion of them. The data show about 190,000 clones, 90% seen once. The specimen sequenced was peripheral blood. The origin of the receptors is a man aged 50 to 60 with acute or convalescent COVID-19.

The chain carries TRBV4-3 and TRBJ1-1; D remains unclear. Between the trimmed V and J ends, which lost 1 base and 6 bases, there was a span of 21 bases. CDR1 LGHNA and CDR2 YSLEER come from the germline V gene. The CDR3 consists of 17 residues. CDR3 in DNA: TGCGCCAGCAGCCAAGTCTCGAGTTGGACTTTAGGCGCTGAAGCTTTCTTT. It specifies CASSQVSSWTLGAEAFF.

V gene TRBV29-1 combines with J gene TRBJ2-7, with D tentatively TRBD2 (6 bases). The germline CDR1 and CDR2 sequences are SQVTM and ANQGSEA. This CDR3 comprises 12 residues. Deletions cut 4 bases from V and 6 bases from J, with 13 bases between. DNA for the CDR3: TGCAGCGTTGCCGGGACTTTCTCCGAGCAGTACTTC. Translated, it gives CSVAGTFSEQYF.